A selection of T cell receptor beta chains follows, all from one sample in a study of blood T cells in healthy people across ages. One entry per CDR3 protein, called by TCRdb with MiXCR from the 5' RACE reads. The repertoire holds about 640,000 distinct CDR3 sequences, with approximately 59% as singletons. The sequenced material came from blood. The source is a man in his sixties in good health. Each CDR3 is given with its conserved first and last residue. The order of the fields is J gene, V gene, D gene, clone size, CDR3 protein, CDR3 DNA. The D gene is left open where the match is weak. Some rows have no size entry. The others give once, few or many, or a class for an expanded clone.

TRBJ1-5,TRBV28,TRBD1,NA,CASSERTGGQPQHF,TGTGCCAGCAGTGAAAGGACAGGGGGCCAGCCCCAGCATTTT
TRBJ2-7,TRBV18,NA,once,CASSDGRGHYEQYF,TGTGCCAGCTCTGATGGCAGGGGTCACTACGAGCAGTACTTC
TRBJ2-2,TRBV3-1,NA,NA,CASSRGSVPGELFF,TGTGCCAGCAGCCGGGGATCGGTCCCCGGGGAGCTGTTTTTT
TRBJ1-2,TRBV29-1,NA,NA,CSAVQGSDGYTF,TGCAGCGCCGTCCAGGGGAGCGATGGCTACACCTTC
TRBJ1-5,TRBV5-1,NA,NA,CASSLGGYSYQPQHF,TGCGCCAGCAGCTTGGGTGGGTATTCCTACCAGCCCCAGCATTTT
TRBJ2-1,TRBV12-3/TRBV12-4,TRBD2,once,CASLPPAGGNEQFF,TGTGCCAGCCTCCCCCCAGCGGGGGGCAATGAGCAGTTCTTC
TRBJ2-5,TRBV4-2,NA,NA,CASSQVRPTEGGPLSERYF,TGTGCCAGCAGCCAAGTCCGACCTACCGAGGGGGGGCCGCTATCCGAGCGGTACTTC
TRBJ2-1,TRBV29-1,TRBD1,NA,CSVGRGPSNEQFF,TGCAGCGTTGGTAGGGGGCCTTCAAATGAGCAGTTCTTC
TRBJ2-5,TRBV20-1,NA,few,CSARDRRVRETQYF,TGCAGTGCTAGAGACCGACGAGTGCGTGAGACCCAGTACTTC
TRBJ2-6,TRBV20-1,NA,few,CSAVGANVLTF,TGCAGTGCAGTTGGGGCCAACGTCCTGACTTTC
TRBJ2-5,TRBV3-1,NA,few,CASSQDLALGRETQYF,TGTGCCAGCAGCCAAGATCTCGCTCTAGGCCGAGAGACCCAGTACTTC
TRBJ2-5,TRBV7-9,NA,NA,CASSLFGGVETQYF,TGTGCCAGCAGCTTATTTGGCGGGGTGGAGACCCAGTACTTC
TRBJ1-2,TRBV3-1,TRBD1,NA,CASSENGQGYYGYTF,TGTGCCAGCAGCGAAAACGGACAGGGTTACTATGGCTACACCTTC
TRBJ2-5,TRBV4-1,NA,NA,CASRLGDSKIEEGGNETQYF,TGCGCCAGCAGGTTGGGGGACTCCAAGATTGAGGAGGGGGGCAACGAGACCCAGTACTTC
TRBJ2-3,TRBV6-5,TRBD1,once,CASSYSTGADTQYF,TGTGCCAGCAGTTACTCTACAGGGGCAGATACGCAGTATTTT
TRBJ1-6,TRBV6-6,TRBD1,NA,CASSWDRGHNSPLHF,TGTGCCAGCAGTTGGGACAGGGGTCATAATTCACCCCTCCACTTT
TRBJ1-5,TRBV5-4,NA,NA,CASSLELNQPQHF,TGTGCCAGCAGCTTGGAACTGAATCAGCCCCAGCATTTT
TRBJ2-5,TRBV20-1,NA,NA,CSALAERGEETQYF,TGCAGTGCCCTGGCGGAGAGGGGTGAAGAGACCCAGTACTTC
TRBJ2-7,TRBV3-1,NA,NA,CASSLQGDNEQYF,TGTGCCAGCAGCCTCCAGGGCGACAATGAGCAGTACTTC
TRBJ2-3,TRBV7-9,TRBD1,NA,CASSLDLGQSVDTQYF,TGTGCCAGCAGCCTGGACTTGGGACAGTCTGTAGATACGCAGTATTTT
TRBJ2-1,TRBV20-1,TRBD1,few,CSAPRTGVGSYNEQFF,TGCAGTGCTCCACGGACAGGAGTGGGGTCGTACAATGAGCAGTTCTTC
TRBJ1-4,TRBV4-2,TRBD1,many,CASSLGQGTEKLFF,TGTGCCAGCAGCCTGGGACAGGGGACTGAAAAACTGTTTTTT
TRBJ1-4,TRBV21-1,NA,few,CASSFSHGTSTQPTNEKLFF,TGTGCCAGCAGCTTTTCACACGGGACTTCGACCCAGCCAACTAATGAAAAACTGTTTTTT
TRBJ1-1,TRBV10-3,NA,NA,CAIRPTGNTEAFF,TGTGCCATCAGGCCGACAGGGAACACTGAAGCTTTCTTT
TRBJ2-7,TRBV5-1,TRBD2,NA,CASSFASGGTNEQYF,TGCGCCAGCAGCTTTGCTAGCGGGGGTACGAATGAGCAGTACTTC